Each of the 27 T cell receptor beta chains below was sequenced from the same sample in a study of blood T cell repertoires in COVID-19 (dated by TCRdb to 2018 to 2021). Libraries were constructed by the immunoSEQ multiplex PCR assay. This is the immuneACCESS table as TCRdb keeps it, with only in-frame sequences that have V and J called. A part of the clones is gone; compared with another copy, unresolved V genes explain less than half, and the rest is unexplained. Across this sample there are about 150,000 clones, with about 79% seen only once. The top ten clonotypes cover 9% to 10% of the sample. Sequencing input: peripheral blood. Receptors originate from a woman aged 45-65 years with acute or convalescent COVID-19.

The chain uses TRBV7-2 and TRBJ2-7; 7 bases match TRBD2. After removal of 5 bases from V and 6 bases from J, the junction contained 7 bases not matched to a gene. In germline, CDR1 is SGHTA, CDR2 FQGNSA. The CDR3 runs 13 residues. In DNA, the CDR3 is TGTGCCAGCAGCCAGCAGGCGGGAGTCGAGCAGTACTTC. This sequence encodes CASSQQAGVEQYF.

The rearrangement joins TRBV28 to TRBJ1-1; D remains unclear. V was cut by 5 bases and J by 8 bases, with 9 bases left in between. This CDR3 is built from 11 residues. CDR1 and CDR2 (germline): MDHEN, SYDVKM. CDR3 sequence reads: CASSRNREAFF. DNA of the CDR3: TGTGCCAGCAGTCGCAACAGAGAAGCTTTCTTT.

The chain recombines TRBV6-5 with TRBJ1-1, with 10 positions matching TRBD1. The germline gives CDR1 MNHEY, CDR2 SVGAGI. There are 15 residues in the CDR3. The J segment lost 4 bases and the V segment lost 6 bases, leaving 8 bases of the junction unmatched. CDR3 nucleotide sequence: TGTGCCAGCAGACGGGACAGGGGTGCTAGCACTGAAGCTTTCTTT. Amino acids: CASRRDRGASTEAFF.

This chain uses TRBV6-5 with TRBJ1-1; 9 nucleotides align to TRBD1. The germline gives CDR1 MNHEY, CDR2 SVGAGI. V lost 10 bases and J lost 1; bases outside the gene matches: 4. This CDR3 has 13 amino acids. CDR3 nucleotides: TGTGCCATACAGGGGGCGAGGAACACTGAAGCTTTCTTT. This sequence encodes CAIQGARNTEAFF.

This chain joins TRBV13 and TRBJ1-5; no clear D gene. There are 12 residues in the CDR3. Trimming took 2 bases from V and 7 from J, leaving 6 bases between them. The germline V gene has CDR1 PRHDT and CDR2 FYEKMQ (reference sequence). CDR3 amino acids: CASSLFSQPQHF. The CDR3 DNA follows: TGTGCCAGCAGCTTATTTTCACAGCCCCAGCATTTT. The full variable domain, completed using reference TRBV13 and TRBJ1-5, is AAGVIQSPRHLIKEKRETATLKCYPIPRHDTVYWYQQGPGQDPQFLISFYEKMQSDKGSIPDRFSAQQFSDYHSELNMSSLELGDSALYFCASSLFSQPQHFGDGTRLSIL.

This clone was counted once. The chain links TRBV13 to TRBJ1-3, with D unclear. The germline CDR1 and CDR2 sequences are PRHDT and FYEKMQ (reference sequence). V lost 2 bases and J 4 bases, leaving 6 bases between the germline ends. This CDR3 is built from 13 residues. This CDR3 reads CASSLTVGNTIYF. In nucleotides, the CDR3 is TGTGCCAGCAGCTTAACTGTAGGAAACACCATATATTTT.

This chain connects TRBV7-8 to TRBJ1-5; D perhaps matches TRBD1 (5 bases). Looked up from germline, CDR1 is SGHVS and CDR2 is FQNEAQ. This CDR3 is 15 amino acids long. Trimming cost V 5 bases and J 7 bases, with 18 bases left between them. The CDR3 sequence: CASSQGTRASQPQHF. The CDR3, as DNA: TGTGCCAGCAGCCAAGGTACCAGGGCTTCCCAGCCCCAGCATTTT. The entire variable domain, with the rest obtained from reference TRBV7-8 and TRBJ1-5, is as follows: GAGVSQSPRYKVAKRGQDVALRCDPISGHVSLFWYQQALGQGPEFLTYFQNEAQLDKSGLPSDRFFAERPEGSVSTLKIQRTQQEDSAVYLCASSQGTRASQPQHFGDGTRLSIL.

This clone was recorded only once. The CDR3 sequence is CASSFLDSQETQYF. CDR3 nucleotides: TGTGCCAGCAGCTTCCTTGACAGCCAAGAGACCCAGTACTTC. The chain links TRBV5-6 to TRBJ2-5; weak D call: TRBD1 (5 bases). The CDR3 runs to 14 residues. Germline loops: CDR1 SGHDT, CDR2 YYEEEE. Trimming took off 2 bases at V and 1 base at J, with 9 bases between the two ends.

This rearrangement joins TRBV2 to TRBJ1-2; TRBD1 agrees at 9 bases. The CDR3 runs 13 residues. Germline V gene lookup returns CDR1 SNHLY and CDR2 FYNNEI. V lost 6 bases, J lost 7 bases, and 6 bases stayed unmatched. Here the CDR3 DNA reads TGTGCCAGCAGGCGGGGGACAGGGAGTGGCTACACCTTC. Translation gives CASRRGTGSGYTF. The variable domain in full, with the rest retrieved from reference TRBV2 and TRBJ1-2, is EPEVTQTPSHQVTQMGQEVILRCVPISNHLYFYWYRQILGQKVEFLVSFYNNEISEKSEIFDDQFSVERPDGSNFTLKIRSTKLEDSAMYFCASRRGTGSGYTFGSGTRLTVV.

The rearrangement joins TRBV4-1 to TRBJ1-5; maybe TRBD1 (5 bases). The germline V and J ends were trimmed by 1 base and 6 bases, with 13 bases remaining between them. Germline-derived CDR1 and CDR2 are MGHRA and YSYEKL. The CDR3 length is 15 residues. The chain's CDR3 is CASSQGRDSFQPQHF. The CDR3 DNA is TGCGCCAGCAGCCAAGGGCGCGACAGTTTTCAGCCCCAGCATTTT.

V usage is TRBV2 and J usage is TRBJ1-1, with TRBD1 matching over 7 bases. Per the germline V gene, CDR1 is SNHLY and CDR2 is FYNNEI. Germline trimming cut 6 bases from V and 7 bases from J; bases unmatched to any gene: 8. The CDR3 covers 13 residues. This CDR3 is CASSETRGHEAFF. The DNA for the CDR3 is TGTGCCAGCAGCGAAACGAGGGGGCATGAAGCTTTCTTT.

This clone was seen more than once but under ten times. The V and J genes are TRBV6-5 and TRBJ1-1; D unresolved. From germline, CDR1 is MNHEY and CDR2 SVGAGI. The CDR3 covers 15 residues. Trimming shortened V by 6 bases and J by 4 bases, and 18 bases separated the two germline ends. The CDR3 spells CASRPTGFRSTEAFF. Here the CDR3 DNA reads TGTGCCAGCAGACCCACGGGTTTCCGGTCCACTGAAGCTTTCTTT.

This CDR3 is CASSEGTGTTGELFF. The CDR3 nucleotides are TGTGCCAGCTCAGAGGGGACAGGGACGACCGGGGAGCTGTTTTTT. This chain uses TRBV18 with TRBJ2-2; TRBD1 matches at 9 bases. Germline-derived CDR1 and CDR2 are KGHSH and LQKENI. The CDR3 is made up of 15 amino acids. V lost 5 bases, J lost 5 bases, and 6 bases stayed unmatched.

The V and J genes are TRBV19 and TRBJ1-5, with TRBD1 as a possible D gene (5 bases). The CDR3 totals 12 residues. V shed 4 bases and J shed 9 bases, with 10 bases lying between them. Germline V gene data show CDR1 as LNHDA and CDR2 as SQIVND (reference sequence). The CDR3 DNA reads as TGTGCCAGTAGTACAGGGCAGGTGCCCCAGCATTTT. It encodes CASSTGQVPQHF.

The chain couples TRBV27 to TRBJ2-5, with 10 bases fitting TRBD2. This CDR3 spans 18 amino acids. The V gene end was trimmed by 8 bases and the J gene end by 3 bases; junction bases not matched to a gene: 18. CDR1 MNHEY and CDR2 SMNVEV come from the germline V gene (reference sequence). CDR3 DNA sequence: TGTGCCAGCCGACAACCTAGCGGGAGTTGGCCCTGGAAAGAGACCCAGTACTTC. It translates to CASRQPSGSWPWKETQYF.

The gene calls are TRBV6-5 and TRBJ1-1; TRBD1 aligns across 7 bases. CDR1 and CDR2 from the germline V gene are MNHEY and SVGAGI. The CDR3 loop spans 16 amino acids. After removal of 0 bases from V and 4 bases from J, the junction contained 8 bases not matched to a gene. The CDR3 coding sequence is TGTGCCAGCAGTTACTCGGGCACAGGGGCGGTCACTGAAGCTTTCTTT. It specifies CASSYSGTGAVTEAFF.

The chain links TRBV10-1 to TRBJ2-5; 11 bases agree with TRBD2. Trimming removed 3 bases from V and 5 bases from J; junction bases left unmatched: 5. This CDR3 has 15 amino acids. Germline V CDR1 and CDR2: WNHNN, SYGVQD (reference sequence). The chain's CDR3 is CASSDSGGVRETQYF. The CDR3 nucleotides read TGCGCCAGCAGTGATAGCGGGGGGGTACGGGAGACCCAGTACTTC.

The chain combines TRBV19 with TRBJ1-5, with 9 bases identical to TRBD1. V was pared by 7 bases and J by 1 base, with 5 bases of the junction left unmatched. The germline CDR1 and CDR2 sequences are LNHDA and SQIVND (reference sequence). The CDR3 totals 15 residues. The CDR3 reads CASTAGQGSNQPQHF. The CDR3 DNA reads TGTGCCAGTACCGCGGGACAGGGAAGCAATCAGCCCCAGCATTTT.

CDR3 coding DNA: TGCGCCAGCAGTGATCCCTCGGGGACATGGAGCACAGATACGCAGTATTTT. It encodes CASSDPSGTWSTDTQYF. The chain employs TRBV10-1 and TRBJ2-3, with D tentatively TRBD1 (6 bases). Germline CDR1 WNHNN, CDR2 SYGVQD (reference sequence). The CDR3 is made up of 17 amino acids. The V end was cut by 3 bases, the J end by 0 bases, with 16 bases between.

This chain links TRBV4-1 with TRBJ2-1, with TRBD2 identical over 7 bases. Germline trimming cut 1 base from V and 9 bases from J; bases unmatched to any gene: 6. The germline CDR1 and CDR2 sequences are MGHRA and YSYEKL. The CDR3 is 14 residues long. The CDR3, as DNA: TGCGCCAGCAGCCAAGGCGGGAGCGGGATTGAGCAGTTCTTC. This translates into CASSQGGSGIEQFF.

V gene TRBV5-1 combines with J gene TRBJ2-6; 12 bases fit TRBD2. J was trimmed by 2 bases and V by 0 bases; bases with no gene match: 3. The CDR3 runs to 18 residues. Germline V gene data show CDR1 as SGHRS and CDR2 as YFSETQ. The DNA for the CDR3 is TGCGCCAGCAGCTTGGGACTAGCGGGAGTAACTGGGGCCAACGTCCTGACTTTC. It yields the protein CASSLGLAGVTGANVLTF.

The rearrangement joins TRBV6-6 to TRBJ2-1; 9 positions agree with TRBD1. Germline lookup yields CDR1 MNHNY and CDR2 SVGAGI (reference sequence). This CDR3 spans 14 amino acids. V was clipped by 6 bases and J by 3 bases; unmatched bases: 3. The CDR3 region is CASRGQGNYNEQFF. In nucleotides, the CDR3 is TGTGCCAGCAGGGGACAGGGTAACTACAATGAGCAGTTCTTC.

V and J are TRBV7-2 and TRBJ1-3; weak D call: TRBD1 (5 bases). The CDR3 is 15 residues long. With 0 bases removed from V and 1 base from J, the gap between germline ends came to 7 bases. CDR1 and CDR2 from the germline V gene are SGHTA and FQGNSA. This CDR3 reads CASSLAGASGNTIYF. As DNA, the CDR3 is TGTGCCAGCAGCTTAGCTGGGGCGTCTGGAAACACCATATATTTT.

This sequence joins TRBV6-1 and TRBJ1-2; the D is unclear. The CDR3 covers 13 residues. The V gene lost 0 bases and the J gene lost 3 bases, with 5 bases spanning the gap. Germline V lookup: CDR1 MNHNS, CDR2 SASEGT. The CDR3, as DNA: TGTGCCAGCAGTGAAGCGTCTCACTATGGCTACACCTTC. It codes for CASSEASHYGYTF.

V and J are TRBV4-3 and TRBJ1-2; TRBD1 agrees at 7 bases. Trimming cost V 1 base and J 4 bases; bases outside gene matches: 6. The germline CDR1 and CDR2 sequences are LGHNA and YSLEER. The CDR3 is 15 amino acids. The CDR3 bases are TGCGCCAGCAGCCAAGGTCAGGGGGTGAGCTATGGCTACACCTTC. This gives the protein CASSQGQGVSYGYTF.

CDR3 residues: CASSTGLAGLETQYF. The CDR3 nucleotides are TGCGCCAGCAGTACGGGACTAGCGGGGTTGGAGACCCAGTACTTC. The rearrangement uses TRBV10-1 and TRBJ2-5; 13 nucleotides line up with TRBD2. The CDR3 length is 15 residues. V shed 5 bases, J shed 5 bases, and the junction held 5 bases outside the gene matches. The germline V gene encodes CDR1 WNHNN and CDR2 SYGVQD (reference sequence).

The chain couples TRBV5-1 to TRBJ1-3; D call uncertain. The CDR3 is 14 residues long. V dropped 7 bases and J dropped 0 bases, with 11 bases sitting between them. Germline CDR1 and CDR2: SGHRS and YFSETQ. DNA for the CDR3: TGCGCCAGCCGAGACACCGCCTCTGGAAACACCATATATTTT. This encodes CASRDTASGNTIYF.